Below are 25 T cell receptor beta chains sequenced from a single sample in a study of shared clonotypes between healthy human individuals. Clones were sequenced by immunoSEQ multiplex PCR, and TCRdb holds only the in-frame ones, with some missing. Of roughly 2 million clones in the sample, about 95% are singletons; the top ten hold more than 0.95%. The naive CD8 population came from CD45RO-negative cells selected for CCR7, without terminally differentiated effector memory CD45RA+ cells. The sequencing sample was made of naive CD8+ T cells sorted from blood. Receptors were obtained from a man aged 18 to 35 in good health.

The V gene is TRBV10-2, the J gene TRBJ1-6; a weak D match, TRBD1 (5 bases). The CDR3 runs to 12 residues. Trimming took off 6 bases at V and 8 bases at J, with 8 bases between the two ends. Germline lookup yields CDR1 WSHSY and CDR2 SAAADI. The CDR3 region is CASRAGDSPLHF. The CDR3 region has the DNA TGCGCCAGCAGAGCGGGGGATTCACCCCTCCACTTT.

Details on this clone: The identical CDR3 is also encoded by other nucleotide sequences in the sample. This chain connects TRBV20-1 to TRBJ1-1; D gene uncertain. Trimming left V 6 bases short and J 4 bases short, with 9 bases between. The CDR3 is made up of 11 amino acids. Germline loops: CDR1 DFQATT, CDR2 SNEGSKA (reference sequence). The CDR3 protein is CSARWGTEAFF. The DNA for the CDR3 is TGCAGTGCGAGATGGGGCACTGAAGCTTTCTTT.

The V gene is TRBV4-1, the J gene TRBJ2-1; D gene unclear. The ends were cut back, 0 bases at V and 10 bases at J, with 10 bases in the middle. This CDR3 spans 13 amino acids. Per germline, CDR1 MGHRA and CDR2 YSYEKL. CDR3 sequence: CASSQEADQEQFF. Written as DNA, the CDR3 is TGCGCCAGCAGCCAAGAGGCGGATCAAGAGCAGTTCTTC.

The chain employs TRBV1 and TRBJ2-1; TRBD2 is taken as the D call from the table, unchecked against the DNA. TRBV1 is given as a pseudogene. The CDR3 extends over 15 amino acids. CDR3 loop: CTSSQRVAGDNEQFF. The CDR3 DNA reads TGCACCAGCAGCCAGAGGGTAGCGGGGGACAATGAGCAGTTCTTC.

V and J are TRBV11-2 and TRBJ2-1; no clear D. This CDR3 is 12 amino acids long. With 5 bases removed from V and 8 bases from J, the gap between germline ends came to 10 bases. Germline-derived CDR1 and CDR2 are SGHAT and FQNNGV. The CDR3 DNA reads TGTGCCAGCAGCGCGAACCTGTATGAGCAGTTCTTC. Its translation: CASSANLYEQFF.

J is TRBJ2-5 and V is TRBV27; D is perhaps TRBD1 or TRBD2 (6 bases each). Trimming shortened V by 2 bases and J by 5 bases, and 12 bases separated the two germline ends. CDR1 and CDR2 (germline): MNHEY, SMNVEV (reference sequence). The CDR3 runs 14 residues. DNA of the CDR3: TGTGCCAGCAGTTTAATGGGGGGCCGGGAGACCCAGTACTTC. Its translation is CASSLMGGRETQYF.

Notes on this clone: The identical CDR3 is also encoded by other nucleotide sequences in the sample. The chain joins TRBV6-5 to TRBJ2-7; D gene ambiguous. V dropped 0 bases and J dropped 1 base, with 4 bases sitting between them. Looked up from germline, CDR1 is MNHEY and CDR2 is SVGAGI. The CDR3 spans 13 residues. The CDR3 sequence: CASSYSVSYEQYF. Written as DNA, the CDR3 is TGTGCCAGCAGTTACTCGGTGTCCTACGAGCAGTACTTC.

The V and J genes are TRBV4-1 and TRBJ1-6; D gene uncertain. The germline V gene encodes CDR1 MGHRA and CDR2 YSYEKL. CDR3 length equals 16 residues. V lost 2 bases and J lost 7, with 15 bases in between. Here the CDR3 DNA reads TGCGCCAGCAGCCAAAATGTTGGCAGTGTGAATTCACCCCTCCACTTT. Translated, it gives CASSQNVGSVNSPLHF.

The V call is TRBV4-2, the J call TRBJ2-2; tentatively, D is TRBD2 (6 bases). The CDR3 contains 16 residues. Germline CDR1 LGHNA, CDR2 YNFKEQ. The V gene lost 0 bases and the J gene lost 6 bases, with 14 bases spanning the gap. The CDR3 DNA follows: TGTGCCAGCAGCCAAGAGGGCGGGGAGGTGGCCGGGGAGCTGTTTTTT. Residues: CASSQEGGEVAGELFF.

The rearrangement uses TRBV11-2 and TRBJ2-5; D call uncertain. V lost 1 base and J lost 5, with 14 bases in between. Germline assignment: CDR1 SGHAT and CDR2 FQNNGV. The CDR3 has 15 residues. The CDR3 sequence is CASSLGTLNRETQYF. In DNA form, the CDR3 reads TGTGCCAGCAGCTTAGGGACCCTAAATCGGGAGACCCAGTACTTC.

The DNA for the CDR3 is TGTGCCAGTACCGAGAGACATCTAGACGTCGCAGGCTACACCTTC. It codes for CASTERHLDVAGYTF. V is TRBV19 and J is TRBJ1-2, with D hard to call. Per the germline V gene, CDR1 is LNHDA and CDR2 is SQIVND (reference sequence). V lost 7 bases and J 8 bases, leaving 23 bases between the germline ends. The CDR3 spans 15 residues.

Remarks on this clone: Other DNA sequences of this sample code for an identical CDR3. J is TRBJ1-5 and V is TRBV27, with a weak D call TRBD1 (5 bases). The CDR3 covers 14 residues. Germline CDR1 MNHEY, CDR2 SMNVEV (reference sequence). Trimming shortened V by 5 bases and J by 0 bases, and 8 bases separated the two germline ends. CDR3 nucleotide sequence: TGTGCCAGCAGTAGGGGTACTAGCAATCAGCCCCAGCATTTT. It codes for CASSRGTSNQPQHF.

CDR3 region: CASSGWDRGPGNQPQHF. The CDR3 bases are TGTGCCAGCAGTGGATGGGACAGGGGGCCAGGCAATCAGCCCCAGCATTTT. This chain joins TRBV2 and TRBJ1-5, with 12 bases that match TRBD1. Unmatched junction bases numbered 6, after V lost 4 bases and J lost 2 bases. CDR3 length: 17 residues. Looked up from germline, CDR1 is SNHLY and CDR2 is FYNNEI.

The chain couples TRBV11-2 to TRBJ1-1; no firm D call. Germline CDR1 and CDR2: SGHAT and FQNNGV. The CDR3 sequence is 12 residues long. V lost 5 bases to trimming and J lost 6 bases, with 10 bases between them. This CDR3 is CASSALMAEAFF. As DNA, the CDR3 is TGTGCCAGCAGCGCTCTTATGGCTGAAGCTTTCTTT.

The chain uses TRBV7-6 and TRBJ2-7, with unresolved D. Trimming removed 2 bases at V and 4 bases at J, with 6 bases between. This CDR3 region has 12 residues. Germline CDR1 and CDR2: SGHVS and FNYEAQ. CDR3 DNA sequence: TGTGCCAGCAGCTTATTAAATTACGAGCAGTACTTC. Translated, it gives CASSLLNYEQYF.

The genes are TRBV14 and TRBJ1-6, with D unresolved. CDR1 is SGHDN and CDR2 is FVKESK in the germline V gene. The CDR3 length is 14 residues. Trimming stripped 0 bases from V and 5 bases from J, with 5 bases between. For the CDR3, the DNA is TGTGCCAGCAGCCAAGAAGCGGATAATTCACCCCTCCACTTT. Protein: CASSQEADNSPLHF.

In this sample, this clone turned up once. The V gene is TRBV10-2, the J gene TRBJ1-5, with D perhaps TRBD1 (5 bases). V lost 6 bases, J lost 4 bases, and 13 bases lay in between. This CDR3 has 14 residues. The germline V gene has CDR1 WSHSY and CDR2 SAAADI. Here the CDR3 DNA reads TGCGCCAGCAGCAACTTGGGGGGAAATCAGCCCCAGCATTTT. It encodes CASSNLGGNQPQHF.

This sequence joins TRBV18 and TRBJ1-1; perhaps TRBD1 as D (6 bases). Per germline, CDR1 KGHSH and CDR2 LQKENI. The CDR3 has 14 amino acids. The V gene lost 2 bases and the J gene lost 5 bases, with 12 bases spanning the gap. The CDR3 loop reads CASSPDYRATEAFF. CDR3 nucleotides: TGTGCCAGCTCACCAGATTACAGGGCGACTGAAGCTTTCTTT.

The V gene is TRBV2, the J gene TRBJ2-2; no reliable D call. Germline CDR1 SNHLY, CDR2 FYNNEI. Trimming took off 7 bases at V and 1 base at J, with 10 bases between the two ends. The CDR3 has 14 amino acids. Here the CDR3 DNA reads TGTGCCAGCATGGTCACAGTGAACACCGGGGAGCTGTTTTTT. It codes for CASMVTVNTGELFF.

This chain uses TRBV12-5 with TRBJ1-1, with a tentative D call TRBD1 (5 bases). The CDR3 runs 12 residues. CDR1 is LGHNT and CDR2 is FRNRAP in the germline V gene. Trimming pared 4 bases from V and 7 bases from J, leaving 10 bases between. This chain's CDR3 is CASGWGGGEAFF. DNA for the CDR3: TGTGCTAGTGGTTGGGGGGGAGGTGAAGCTTTCTTT.

The V and J genes are TRBV30 and TRBJ2-7; 7 bases match TRBD1. CDR3 size: 15 residues. Germline CDR1 is GTSNPN and CDR2 is SVGIG (reference sequence). Trimming at V came to 2 bases and at J to 0 bases, leaving 7 bases not matched to a gene. The CDR3 region has the DNA TGTGCCTGGAGTTCTACTCGGGACAGCTCCTACGAGCAGTACTTC. Amino acids: CAWSSTRDSSYEQYF.

The chain is built from TRBV7-8 and TRBJ2-3; 10 bases map to TRBD2. The CDR3 totals 15 residues. Germline-derived CDR1 and CDR2 are SGHVS and FQNEAQ. The ends lost 5 bases at V and 0 bases at J; junction bases unmatched: 2. CDR3 protein: CASSERGGSTDTQYF. The CDR3 DNA reads TGTGCCAGCAGCGAGCGGGGGGGGAGCACAGATACGCAGTATTTT.

The genes are TRBV25-1 and TRBJ2-5, with D possibly being TRBD1 or TRBD2 (5 bases each). CDR1 is MGHDK and CDR2 is SYGVNS in the germline V gene. Trimming cost V 1 base and J 5 bases, with 17 bases left between them. The CDR3 has 16 amino acids. CDR3 residues: CASSELSRGRAETQYF. The CDR3 coding sequence is TGTGCCAGCAGTGAATTAAGCCGGGGCCGGGCGGAGACCCAGTACTTC.

The chain employs TRBV11-2 and TRBJ2-7, with D perhaps TRBD2 (5 bases). The CDR3 totals 13 residues. V was trimmed by 6 bases and J by 4 bases, leaving 13 bases between them. Germline V lookup: CDR1 SGHAT, CDR2 FQNNGV. CDR3 sequence: CASSRGPGYEQYF. Written as DNA, the CDR3 is TGTGCCAGCAGTCGAGGGCCGGGATACGAGCAGTACTTC.

About this clone itself: Other nucleotide sequences in the sample specify the same CDR3. This chain links TRBV4-3 with TRBJ2-1; D possibly uses TRBD1 or TRBD2 (5 bases each). Between the trimmed V and J ends, which lost 1 base and 0 bases, there was a span of 7 bases. This CDR3 has 15 residues. Germline V gives CDR1 LGHNA, CDR2 YSLEER. CDR3 amino acids: CASSQGGSSYNEQFF. CDR3 bases: TGCGCCAGCAGCCAAGGGGGGAGCTCCTACAATGAGCAGTTCTTC.